This entry concerns a single TCR beta chain. The germline V gene has CDR1 SGHNT and CDR2 YENEEA. The CDR3 is made up of 16 amino acids. V trimming: 3 bases; J trimming: 4 bases; junction bases outside the gene matches: 11. The sample originates from a study of blood T cell repertoires in COVID-19. In the study overall: Samples came from the United States, Italy and Spain, spanning acute and convalescent COVID-19. T cells, B-cell-depleted T cells, or PBMCs supplied cDNA or gDNA.

In the authors' workflow: Amplification of reference gene primers provided the estimated nucleated cell counts. The method was immunoSEQ multiplex PCR; TCRdb's version includes in-frame clones alone and lacks a portion of them. The D gene and trimming were derived from the DNA, and the V and J assignments and clone size from that table. The sample holds about 26,000 clones; roughly 80% are singletons and the top ten take around half. This receptor was identified in a man aged 50 or older with active or convalescent COVID-19. This chain joins TRBV11-3 and TRBJ2-7; 8 bases fit TRBD1. Sequenced sample: peripheral blood. The CDR3 region is CASSFHAGTGTYEQYF. CDR3 DNA: TGTGCCAGCAGCTTCCACGCCGGGACAGGAACATACGAGCAGTACTTC.